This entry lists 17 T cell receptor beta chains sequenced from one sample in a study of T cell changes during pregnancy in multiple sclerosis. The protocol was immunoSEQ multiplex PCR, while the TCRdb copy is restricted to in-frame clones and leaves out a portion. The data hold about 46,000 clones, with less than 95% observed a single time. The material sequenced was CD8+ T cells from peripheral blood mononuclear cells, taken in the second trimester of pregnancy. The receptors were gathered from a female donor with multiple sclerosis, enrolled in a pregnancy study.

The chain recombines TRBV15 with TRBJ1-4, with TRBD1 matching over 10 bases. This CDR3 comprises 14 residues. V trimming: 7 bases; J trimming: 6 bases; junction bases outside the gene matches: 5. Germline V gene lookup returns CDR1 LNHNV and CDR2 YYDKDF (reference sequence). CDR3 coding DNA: TGTGCCACCACCCAGACAGGGGGCGATGAAAAACTGTTTTTT. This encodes CATTQTGGDEKLFF.

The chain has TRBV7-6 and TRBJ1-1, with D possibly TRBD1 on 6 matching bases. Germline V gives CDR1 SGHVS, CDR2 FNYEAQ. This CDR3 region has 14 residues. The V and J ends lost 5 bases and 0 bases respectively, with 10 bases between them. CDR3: CASSMGAVNTEAFF. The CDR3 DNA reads TGTGCCAGCAGCATGGGGGCGGTGAACACTGAAGCTTTCTTT.

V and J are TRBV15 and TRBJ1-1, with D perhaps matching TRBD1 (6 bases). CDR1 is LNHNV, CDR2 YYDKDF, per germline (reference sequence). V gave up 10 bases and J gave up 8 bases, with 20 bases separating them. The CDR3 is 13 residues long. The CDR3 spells CAIRGGFGLEAFF. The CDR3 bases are TGTGCCATAAGGGGGGGATTCGGATTAGAAGCTTTCTTT.

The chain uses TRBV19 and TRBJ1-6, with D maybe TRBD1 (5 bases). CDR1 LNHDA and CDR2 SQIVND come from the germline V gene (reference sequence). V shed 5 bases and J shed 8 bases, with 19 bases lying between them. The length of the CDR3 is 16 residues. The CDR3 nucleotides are TGTGCCAGTAGTCCCTGGGGAGGGGAGTACGATTCACCCCTCCACTTT. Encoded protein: CASSPWGGEYDSPLHF.

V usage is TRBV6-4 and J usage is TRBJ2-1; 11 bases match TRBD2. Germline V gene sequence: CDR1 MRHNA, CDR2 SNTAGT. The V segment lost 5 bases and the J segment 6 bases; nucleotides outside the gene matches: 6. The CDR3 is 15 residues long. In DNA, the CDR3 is TGTGCCAGCAGTCCCACTAGCGGGGGAGGCAATGAGCAGTTCTTC. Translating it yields CASSPTSGGGNEQFF.

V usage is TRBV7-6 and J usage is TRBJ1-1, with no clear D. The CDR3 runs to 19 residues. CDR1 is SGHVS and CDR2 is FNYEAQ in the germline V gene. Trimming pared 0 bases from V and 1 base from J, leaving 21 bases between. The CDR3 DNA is TGTGCCAGCAGCTTAGCCCTTAGGGCCTCCCGCCGGGAGAACACTGAAGCTTTCTTT. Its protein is CASSLALRASRRENTEAFF.

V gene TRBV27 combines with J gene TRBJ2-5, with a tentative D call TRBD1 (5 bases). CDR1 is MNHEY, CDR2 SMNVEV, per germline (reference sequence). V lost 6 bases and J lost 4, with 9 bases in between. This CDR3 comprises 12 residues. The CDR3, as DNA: TGTGCCAGCAGCACAGGCTCAGAGACCCAGTACTTC. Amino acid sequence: CASSTGSETQYF.

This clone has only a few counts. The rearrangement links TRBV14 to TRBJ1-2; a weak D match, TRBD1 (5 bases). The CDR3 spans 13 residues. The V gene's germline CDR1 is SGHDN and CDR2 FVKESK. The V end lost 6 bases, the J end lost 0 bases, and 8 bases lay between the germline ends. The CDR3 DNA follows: TGTGCCAGCAGTCGGGGGACTAACTATGGCTACACCTTC. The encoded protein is CASSRGTNYGYTF. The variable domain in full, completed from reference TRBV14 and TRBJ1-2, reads EAGVTQFPSHSVIEKGQTVTLRCDPISGHDNLYWYRRVMGKEIKFLLHFVKESKQDESGMPNNRFLAERTGGTYSTLKVQPAELEDSGVYFCASSRGTNYGYTFGSGTRLTVV.

This chain's CDR3 is CASSFGTSYNEQFF. CDR3 coding DNA: TGTGCCAGCAGCTTCGGGACATCCTACAATGAGCAGTTCTTC. The chain has TRBV11-2 and TRBJ2-1; maybe TRBD1 (6 bases). Trimming pared 3 bases from V and 1 base from J, leaving 7 bases between. There are 14 residues in the CDR3. Germline V gene sequence: CDR1 SGHAT, CDR2 FQNNGV.

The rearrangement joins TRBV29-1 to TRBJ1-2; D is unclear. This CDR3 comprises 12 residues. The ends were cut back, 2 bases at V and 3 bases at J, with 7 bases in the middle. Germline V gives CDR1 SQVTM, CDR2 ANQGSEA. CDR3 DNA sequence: TGCAGCGTTGAATGGCCCGACTATGGCTACACCTTC. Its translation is CSVEWPDYGYTF.

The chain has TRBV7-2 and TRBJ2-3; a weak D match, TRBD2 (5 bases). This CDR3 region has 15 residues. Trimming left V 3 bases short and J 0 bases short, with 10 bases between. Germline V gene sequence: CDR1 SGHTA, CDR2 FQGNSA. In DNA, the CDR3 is TGTGCCAGCAGCTTCGGGGTAGCCAGCACAGATACGCAGTATTTT. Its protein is CASSFGVASTDTQYF.

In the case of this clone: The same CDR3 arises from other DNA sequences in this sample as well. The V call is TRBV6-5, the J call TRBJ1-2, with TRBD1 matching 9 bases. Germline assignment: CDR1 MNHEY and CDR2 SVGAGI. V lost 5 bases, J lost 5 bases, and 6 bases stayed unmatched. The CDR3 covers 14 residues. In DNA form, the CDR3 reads TGTGCCAGCAGTCCGGGACAGGGAGGATATGGCTACACCTTC. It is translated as CASSPGQGGYGYTF.

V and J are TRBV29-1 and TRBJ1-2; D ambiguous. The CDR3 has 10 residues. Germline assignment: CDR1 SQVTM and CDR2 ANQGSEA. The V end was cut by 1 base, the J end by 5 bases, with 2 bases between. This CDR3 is CSVEAYGYTF. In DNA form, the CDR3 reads TGCAGCGTTGAAGCATATGGCTACACCTTC.

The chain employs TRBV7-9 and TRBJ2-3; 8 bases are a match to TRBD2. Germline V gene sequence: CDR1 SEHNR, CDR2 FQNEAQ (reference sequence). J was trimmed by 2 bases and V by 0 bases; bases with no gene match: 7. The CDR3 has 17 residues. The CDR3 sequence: CASSLALGGGHTDTQYF. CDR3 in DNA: TGTGCCAGCAGCTTAGCGCTGGGCGGGGGGCACACAGATACGCAGTATTTT.

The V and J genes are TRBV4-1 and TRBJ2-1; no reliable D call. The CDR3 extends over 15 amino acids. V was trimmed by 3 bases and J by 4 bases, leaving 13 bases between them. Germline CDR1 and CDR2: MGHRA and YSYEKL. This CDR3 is CASSHQDSYYNEQFF. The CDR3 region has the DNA TGCGCCAGCAGCCACCAGGATTCGTATTACAATGAGCAGTTCTTC.

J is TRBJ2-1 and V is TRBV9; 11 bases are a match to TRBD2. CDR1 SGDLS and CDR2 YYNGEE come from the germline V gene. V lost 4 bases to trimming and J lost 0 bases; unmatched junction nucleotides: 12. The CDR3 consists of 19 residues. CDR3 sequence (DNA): TGTGCCAGCAGCCCAGGGCTAGCGGGGGGCCGGAGCTCCTACAATGAGCAGTTCTTC. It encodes CASSPGLAGGRSSYNEQFF.

Written as DNA, the CDR3 is TGTGCCAGCAACCCCTCGACTGGTACCGGGGAGCTGTTTTTT. Translation: CASNPSTGTGELFF. The chain uses TRBV9 and TRBJ2-2, with D uncertain. CDR1 and CDR2 (germline): SGDLS, YYNGEE. The V and J ends lost 6 bases and 5 bases respectively, with 14 bases between them. The CDR3 runs to 14 residues. Combining the CDR3 with reference TRBV9 and TRBJ2-2 gives the whole variable domain DSGVTQTPKHLITATGQRVTLRCSPRSGDLSVYWYQQSLDQGLQFLIQYYNGEERAKGNILERFSAQQFPDLHSELNLSSLELGDSALYFCASNPSTGTGELFFGEGSRLTVL.